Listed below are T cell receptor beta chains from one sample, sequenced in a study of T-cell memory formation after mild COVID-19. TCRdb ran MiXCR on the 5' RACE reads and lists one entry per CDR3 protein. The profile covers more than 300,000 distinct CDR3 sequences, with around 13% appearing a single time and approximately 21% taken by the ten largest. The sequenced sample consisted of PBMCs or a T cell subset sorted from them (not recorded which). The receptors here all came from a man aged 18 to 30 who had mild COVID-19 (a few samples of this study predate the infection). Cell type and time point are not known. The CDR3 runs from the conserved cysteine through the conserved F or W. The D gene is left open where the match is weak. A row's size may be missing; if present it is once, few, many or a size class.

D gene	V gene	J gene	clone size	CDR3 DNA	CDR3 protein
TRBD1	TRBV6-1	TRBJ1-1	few	TGTGCCAGTTACCCGGGACAGGGTCCCCTGAACACTGAAGCTTTCTTT	CASYPGQGPLNTEAFF
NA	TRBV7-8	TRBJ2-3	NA	TGTGCCAGCAGGAACAGGTTCGCTGATACGCAGTATTTT	CASRNRFADTQYF
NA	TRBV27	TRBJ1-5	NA	TGTGCCAGCAGTTTGGAGGGACCCAATCAGCCCCAGCATTTT	CASSLEGPNQPQHF
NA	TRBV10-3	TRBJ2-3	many	TGTGCCATCAGTGAGTCGGGTGATACGCAGTATTTT	CAISESGDTQYF
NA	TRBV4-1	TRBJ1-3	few	TGCGCCAGCAGCCATTTCGTGGGGGGGTCTGGAAACACCATATATTTT	CASSHFVGGSGNTIYF
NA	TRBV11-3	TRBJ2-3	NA	TGTGCCAGCAGCCTGGGAGGGGGGGTGGCAGATACGCAGTATTTT	CASSLGGGVADTQYF
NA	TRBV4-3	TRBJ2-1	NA	TGCGCCAGCAGCCAAGATAGGTCTTACAATGAGCAGTTCTTC	CASSQDRSYNEQFF
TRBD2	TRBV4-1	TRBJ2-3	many	TGCGCCAGCAGCCAAGATTGGACTAGCGGTGGCACAGATACGCAGTATTTT	CASSQDWTSGGTDTQYF
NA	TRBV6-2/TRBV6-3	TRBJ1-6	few	TGTGCCAGCAGTAAACTCTCCGGGACTACCCTCCACTTT	CASSKLSGTTLHF
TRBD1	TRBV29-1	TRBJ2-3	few	TGCAGCGTTAGTCCCGGGGGACAGGTGAAGTATTTT	CSVSPGGQVKYF
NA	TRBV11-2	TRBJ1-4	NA	TGTGCCAGCAGCCGGACAGTCTTTAATGAAAAACTGTTTTTT	CASSRTVFNEKLFF
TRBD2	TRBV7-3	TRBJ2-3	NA	TGTGCCAGCAGCTTAGTTCGGCGGGGGGGAACAGATACGCAGTATTTT	CASSLVRRGGTDTQYF
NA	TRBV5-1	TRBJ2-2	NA	TGCGCCAGCAGCTTGGTTTACAACACCGGGGAGCTGTTTTTT	CASSLVYNTGELFF
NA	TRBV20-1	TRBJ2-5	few	TGCAGTGCTAGAGATTCCAGGAGGGAGACCCAGTACTTC	CSARDSRRETQYF
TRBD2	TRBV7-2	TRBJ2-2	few	TGTGCCAGCGGACCACCGGGCGGGAGGAACTCCGGGGAGCTGTTTTTT	CASGPPGGRNSGELFF
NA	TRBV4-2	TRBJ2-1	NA	TGTGCCAGCAGCCAAGTTCAGGGCGGAATCAGCTCCTACAATGAGCAGTTCTTC	CASSQVQGGISSYNEQFF
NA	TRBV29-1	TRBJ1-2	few	TGCAGGGGGGGCCCATCGGGGTATGGCTACACCTTC	CRGGPSGYGYTF
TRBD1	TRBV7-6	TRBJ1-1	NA	TGTGCCAGCAGCTCGCGACAGGGGATGAACACTGAAGCTTTCTTT	CASSSRQGMNTEAFF
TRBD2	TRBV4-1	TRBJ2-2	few	TGCGCCAGCAGCGAGGGACTAGCGAACACCGGGGAGCTGTTTTTT	CASSEGLANTGELFF
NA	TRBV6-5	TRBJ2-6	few	TGTGCCAGCACTGTGACAGACCCTGGGGCCAACGTCCTGACTTTC	CASTVTDPGANVLTF
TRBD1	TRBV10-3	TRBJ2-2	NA	TGTGCCATCTGGAGAGGGGGCTTTGCCGGGGAGCTGTTTTTT	CAIWRGGFAGELFF
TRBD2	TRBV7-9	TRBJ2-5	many	TGTGCCAGCAGCATCACTAGCGGACAAGAGACCCAGTACTTC	CASSITSGQETQYF
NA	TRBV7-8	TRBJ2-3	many	TGTGCCAGCAGCCGGGGGACCCGCACAGATACGCAGTATTTT	CASSRGTRTDTQYF
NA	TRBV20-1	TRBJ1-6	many	TGCAGTGCTAGGCAGGGCGGCCCTAATTCACCCCTCCACTTT	CSARQGGPNSPLHF
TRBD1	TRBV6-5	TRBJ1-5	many	TGTGCCAGCAGTCTAACACAGGGGCAGAGCAATCAGCCCCAGCATTTT	CASSLTQGQSNQPQHF
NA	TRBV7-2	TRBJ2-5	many	TGTGCCAGCAGCTTAGCTCTAGCGAACCAAGAGACCCAGTACTTC	CASSLALANQETQYF
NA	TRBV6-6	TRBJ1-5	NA	TGTGCCAGCAGTAGTAGGTCTCAGCCCCAGCATTTT	CASSSRSQPQHF
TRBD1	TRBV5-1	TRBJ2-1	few	TGCGCCAGCAGCTCGGACAGGGTACCGTCGAATGAGCAGTTCTTC	CASSSDRVPSNEQFF
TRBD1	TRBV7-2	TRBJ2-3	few	TGTGCCAGCAGCCTACACCCCGGGACAGGGGGCACAGATACGCAGTATTTT	CASSLHPGTGGTDTQYF
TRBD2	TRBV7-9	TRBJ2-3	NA	TGTGCCAGCGCCTCCGGGACTAGCGGGGGGGCCATACGAGCTACGCAGTATTTT	CASASGTSGGAIRATQYF
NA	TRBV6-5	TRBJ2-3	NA	TGTGCCACTAACCCCTGGCGGGGGCCGGGATACACAGATACGCAGTATTTT	CATNPWRGPGYTDTQYF